This T cell receptor beta chain derives from a study of CD8+ T cells in alopecia areata. Findings and limits, study-wide: Having just one nonresponder leaves the connection between baseline CD8+ expansion and response unresolved.

Regarding this clone: Its specificity is unknown.

Treatment specified: oral pan-JAK inhibitor, 5-10 mg twice daily. From PBMCs, CD4+ and CD8+ T cells were sorted. CDR1 and CDR2 from the germline V gene are KGHSH and LQKENI. The CDR3 loop spans 14 amino acids. V was shortened by 4 bases and J by 2 bases, with 11 bases between the two germline ends. In each case, RNA was isolated and then reverse transcribed into cDNA as the sequencing template. Using immunoSEQ multiplex PCR, the repertoire was profiled, and TCRdb retains in-frame clones only, with some absent. The repertoire holds some 210,000 clones, with under 70% as singletons. The chain links TRBV18 to TRBJ1-1; D is undetermined. The sample in question was CD4+ T cells sorted from blood, obtained between weeks 43 and 45, from a patient treated with tofacitinib. This receptor was taken from a human donor with alopecia areata. The DNA of the CDR3 is TGTGCCAGCTCACAACAGACGCTTAACACTGAAGCTTTCTTT. Protein: CASSQQTLNTEAFF.